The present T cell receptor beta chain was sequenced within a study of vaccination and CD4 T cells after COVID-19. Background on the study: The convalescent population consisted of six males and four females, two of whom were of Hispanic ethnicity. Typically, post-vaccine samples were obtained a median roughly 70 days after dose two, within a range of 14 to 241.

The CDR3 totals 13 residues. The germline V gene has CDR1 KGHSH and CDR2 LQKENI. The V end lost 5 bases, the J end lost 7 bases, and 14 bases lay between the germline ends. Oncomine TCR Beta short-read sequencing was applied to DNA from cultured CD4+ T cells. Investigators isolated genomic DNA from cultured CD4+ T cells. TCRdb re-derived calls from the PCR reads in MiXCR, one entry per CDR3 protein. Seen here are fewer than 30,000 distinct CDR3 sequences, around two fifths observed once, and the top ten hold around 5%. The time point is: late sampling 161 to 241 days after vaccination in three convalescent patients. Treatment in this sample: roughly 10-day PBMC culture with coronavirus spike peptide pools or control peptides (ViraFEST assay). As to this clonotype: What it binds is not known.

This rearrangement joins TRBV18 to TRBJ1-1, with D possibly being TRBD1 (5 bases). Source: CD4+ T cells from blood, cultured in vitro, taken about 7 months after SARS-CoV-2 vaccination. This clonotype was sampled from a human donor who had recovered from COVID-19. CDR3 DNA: TGTGCCAGCTCATCCGACAGTGGATTTGAAGCTTTCTTT. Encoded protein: CASSSDSGFEAFF.